This passage covers 12 T cell receptor beta chains from one sample sequenced in a study of long-term antiretroviral therapy in people with HIV. Runs used v3.0 of the immunoSEQ assay and were done at survey level. Generated by immunoSEQ multiplex PCR, the TCRdb table keeps only in-frame clones and is missing some. The table shows roughly 15,000 clones, with around 84% occurring only once. Sample: unsorted PBMCs, taken 0.4 years after starting antiretroviral therapy. The receptors were sampled from a man between 25 and 39 years old with HIV.

This clone was observed a single time. The chain links TRBV5-4 to TRBJ2-3; no firm D call. Germline V lookup: CDR1 SGHNT, CDR2 YYREEE (reference sequence). Trimming removed 4 bases from V and 0 bases from J, with 3 bases in between. The CDR3 runs to 12 residues. CDR3: CASSRSTDTQYF. For the CDR3, the DNA is TGTGCCAGCAGCCGTAGCACAGATACGCAGTATTTT.

The chain is built from TRBV11-2 and TRBJ1-1; tentative D call: TRBD1 (5 bases). The CDR3 length is 13 residues. Between the trimmed V and J ends, which lost 5 bases and 5 bases, there was a span of 12 bases. The germline V gene encodes CDR1 SGHAT and CDR2 FQNNGV. CDR3 region: CASSKGTGTEAFF. CDR3 bases: TGTGCCAGCAGCAAAGGGACCGGGACTGAAGCTTTCTTT.

The chain uses TRBV7-6 and TRBJ2-7; a weak D match, TRBD1 (6 bases). With 2 bases removed from V and 7 bases from J, the gap between germline ends came to 21 bases. CDR1 SGHVS and CDR2 FNYEAQ come from the germline V gene. CDR3 length equals 16 residues. CDR3 bases: TGTGCCAGCAGCTTAAGGGGGTTATTAGGCCCTGGAGAGCAGTACTTC. Translating it yields CASSLRGLLGPGEQYF.

This clone was counted a few times. This sequence joins TRBV7-2 and TRBJ2-1; possibly TRBD1 for D (5 bases). The CDR3 contains 14 residues. V was cut by 1 base and J by 4 bases, with 8 bases left in between. CDR1 is SGHTA, CDR2 FQGNSA, per germline. The CDR3 is CASSLGGVYNEQFF. Written as DNA, the CDR3 is TGTGCCAGCAGCTTAGGGGGCGTGTACAATGAGCAGTTCTTC.

This clone is labeled medium-sized. The gene calls are TRBV4-3 and TRBJ2-5; D may be TRBD2 (6 bases). CDR1 LGHNA and CDR2 YSLEER come from the germline V gene. The length of the CDR3 is 16 residues. V lost 4 bases and J lost 2, with 17 bases in between. CDR3 in DNA: TGCGCCAGCAGCCCCCGCGTAACGGGAGCTCAAGAGACCCAGTACTTC. Translated, it gives CASSPRVTGAQETQYF.

This chain links TRBV4-2 with TRBJ1-4; D unclear. CDR1 and CDR2 (germline): LGHNA, YNFKEQ. With 0 bases removed from V and 8 bases from J, the gap between germline ends came to 7 bases. The CDR3 runs to 13 residues. The CDR3 loop is CASSQEKGEKLFF. The CDR3 nucleotides are TGTGCCAGCAGCCAAGAAAAGGGCGAAAAACTGTTTTTT.

This chain connects TRBV9 to TRBJ2-2; TRBD1 aligns across 8 bases. V lost 4 bases, J lost 2 bases, and 7 bases stayed unmatched. Germline CDR1 is SGDLS and CDR2 is YYNGEE. This CDR3 contains 16 residues. CDR3 sequence: CASSIRDRTNTGELFF. CDR3 coding DNA: TGTGCCAGCAGCATTCGGGACAGGACCAACACCGGGGAGCTGTTTTTT.

The CDR3 spells CASRGADWQSGYTF. DNA of the CDR3: TGTGCCAGCAGGGGTGCGGATTGGCAGTCAGGCTACACCTTC. This chain joins TRBV28 and TRBJ1-2; no clear D. Germline V lookup: CDR1 MDHEN, CDR2 SYDVKM. The CDR3 extends over 14 amino acids. V was cut by 6 bases and J by 8 bases, with 19 bases left in between.

This chain links TRBV7-9 with TRBJ2-1; 9 bases match TRBD1. This CDR3 spans 17 amino acids. V was pared by 7 bases and J by 3 bases, with 13 bases of the junction left unmatched. Germline CDR1 and CDR2: SEHNR and FQNEAQ (reference sequence). The CDR3 region has the DNA TGTGCCAGCACCAAAGGGGGGACAGGGACGTACTACAATGAGCAGTTCTTC. Its translation: CASTKGGTGTYYNEQFF.

The chain recombines TRBV30 with TRBJ2-5, with D perhaps matching TRBD1 or TRBD2 (5 bases each). CDR3 length: 13 residues. Germline V gene sequence: CDR1 GTSNPN, CDR2 SVGIG (reference sequence). Trimming shortened V by 2 bases and J by 4 bases, and 11 bases separated the two germline ends. Here the CDR3 DNA reads TGTGCCTGGAGTTGGGGCCGGGGAGAGACCCAGTACTTC. Translation: CAWSWGRGETQYF.

The chain carries TRBV30 and TRBJ2-5, with TRBD1 as a possible D gene (6 bases). The germline gives CDR1 GTSNPN, CDR2 SVGIG (reference sequence). V lost 1 base and J 5 bases, leaving 17 bases between the germline ends. The CDR3 covers 15 residues. CDR3 protein: CAWSALQGEGETQYF. CDR3 nucleotide sequence: TGTGCCTGGAGTGCCCTACAGGGAGAAGGGGAGACCCAGTACTTC.

The chain has TRBV28 and TRBJ2-5, with a weak D call TRBD1 (6 bases). V lost 5 bases and J 0 bases, leaving 16 bases between the germline ends. CDR1 and CDR2 from the germline V gene are MDHEN and SYDVKM. The CDR3 totals 16 residues. The CDR3 sequence: CASSSGQSRYQETQYF. The CDR3 DNA reads TGTGCCAGCAGTAGTGGACAGTCTCGGTACCAAGAGACCCAGTACTTC.